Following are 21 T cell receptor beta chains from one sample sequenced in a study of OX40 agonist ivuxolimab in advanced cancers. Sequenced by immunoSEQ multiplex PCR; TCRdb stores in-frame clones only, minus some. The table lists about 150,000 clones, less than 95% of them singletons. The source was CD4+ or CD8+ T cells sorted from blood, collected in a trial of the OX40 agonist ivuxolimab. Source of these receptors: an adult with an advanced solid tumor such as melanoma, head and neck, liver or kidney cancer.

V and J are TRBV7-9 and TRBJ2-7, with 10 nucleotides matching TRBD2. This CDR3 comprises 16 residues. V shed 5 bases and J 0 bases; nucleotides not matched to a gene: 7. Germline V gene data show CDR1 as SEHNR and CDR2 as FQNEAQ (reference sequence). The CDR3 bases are TGTGCCAGCAGCCCCGGAGCGGGAGGGAGCTCCTACGAGCAGTACTTC. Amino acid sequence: CASSPGAGGSSYEQYF.

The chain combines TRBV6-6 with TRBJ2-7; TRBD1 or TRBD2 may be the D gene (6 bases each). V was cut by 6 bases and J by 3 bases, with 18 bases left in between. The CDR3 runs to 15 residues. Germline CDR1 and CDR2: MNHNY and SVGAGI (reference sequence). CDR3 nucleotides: TGTGCCAGCAGCCAACAGGGAGGTCATTTCTACGAGCAGTACTTC. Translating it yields CASSQQGGHFYEQYF.

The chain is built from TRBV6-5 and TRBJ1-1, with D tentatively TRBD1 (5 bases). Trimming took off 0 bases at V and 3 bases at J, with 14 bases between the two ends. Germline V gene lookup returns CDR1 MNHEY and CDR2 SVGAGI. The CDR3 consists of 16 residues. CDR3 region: CASSYSRAAGDTEAFF. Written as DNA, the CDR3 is TGTGCCAGCAGTTACTCGAGGGCAGCGGGGGACACTGAAGCTTTCTTT.

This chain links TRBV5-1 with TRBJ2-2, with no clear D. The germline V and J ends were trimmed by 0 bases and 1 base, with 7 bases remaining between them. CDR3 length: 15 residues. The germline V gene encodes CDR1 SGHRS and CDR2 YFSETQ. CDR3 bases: TGCGCCAGCAGCTTGGTGCTCGGGAACACCGGGGAGCTGTTTTTT. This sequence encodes CASSLVLGNTGELFF.

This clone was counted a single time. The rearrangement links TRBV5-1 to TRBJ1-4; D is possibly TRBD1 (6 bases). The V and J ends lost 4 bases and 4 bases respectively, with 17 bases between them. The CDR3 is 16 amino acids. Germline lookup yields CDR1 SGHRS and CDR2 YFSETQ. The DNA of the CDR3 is TGCGCCAGCAGCCCCGAGGGGGGACAAATTAATGAAAAACTGTTTTTT. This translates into CASSPEGGQINEKLFF.

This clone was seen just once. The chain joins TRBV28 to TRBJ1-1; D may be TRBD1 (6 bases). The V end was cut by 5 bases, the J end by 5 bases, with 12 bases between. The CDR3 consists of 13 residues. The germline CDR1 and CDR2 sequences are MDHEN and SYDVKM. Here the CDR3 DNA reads TGTGCCAGCAGTCGTCCGGGGACAACTGAAGCTTTCTTT. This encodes CASSRPGTTEAFF.

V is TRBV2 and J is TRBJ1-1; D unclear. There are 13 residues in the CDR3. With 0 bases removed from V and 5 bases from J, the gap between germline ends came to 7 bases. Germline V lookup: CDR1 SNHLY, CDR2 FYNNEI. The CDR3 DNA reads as TGTGCCAGCAGTGAAGCCGGGATTACTGAAGCTTTCTTT. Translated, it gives CASSEAGITEAFF.

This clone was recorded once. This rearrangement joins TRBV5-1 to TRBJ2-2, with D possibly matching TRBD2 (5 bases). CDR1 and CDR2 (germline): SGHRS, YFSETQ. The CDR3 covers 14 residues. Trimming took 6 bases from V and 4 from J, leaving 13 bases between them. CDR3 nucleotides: TGCGCCAGCACAACTAGTTCAAGCACCGGGGAGCTGTTTTTT. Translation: CASTTSSSTGELFF.

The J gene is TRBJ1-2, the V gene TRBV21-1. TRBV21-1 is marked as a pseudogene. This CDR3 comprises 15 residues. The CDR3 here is CASSDRTEGDYGYTF. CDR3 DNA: TGTGCCAGCAGCGACCGGACGGAGGGGGACTATGGCTACACCTTC.

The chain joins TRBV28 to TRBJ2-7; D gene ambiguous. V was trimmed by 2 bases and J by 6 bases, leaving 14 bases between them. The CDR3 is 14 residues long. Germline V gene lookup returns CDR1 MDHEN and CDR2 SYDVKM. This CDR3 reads CASSLTPSLGEQYF. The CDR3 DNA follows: TGTGCCAGCAGTTTAACGCCAAGTTTAGGCGAGCAGTACTTC.

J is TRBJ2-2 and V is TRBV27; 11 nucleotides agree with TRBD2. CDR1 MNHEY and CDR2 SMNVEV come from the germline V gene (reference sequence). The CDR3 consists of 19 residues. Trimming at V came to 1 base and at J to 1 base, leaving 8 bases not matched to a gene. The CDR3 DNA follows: TGTGCCAGCAGTTTATTCGCGGCGGGACTAGCGGAGAACACCGGGGAGCTGTTTTTT. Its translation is CASSLFAAGLAENTGELFF.

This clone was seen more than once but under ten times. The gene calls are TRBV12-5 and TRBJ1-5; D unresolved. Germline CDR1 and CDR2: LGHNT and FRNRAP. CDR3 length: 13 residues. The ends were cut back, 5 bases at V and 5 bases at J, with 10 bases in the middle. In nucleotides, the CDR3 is TGTGCTAGTGGTCTTGAGGAATATCAGCCCCAGCATTTT. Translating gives CASGLEEYQPQHF.

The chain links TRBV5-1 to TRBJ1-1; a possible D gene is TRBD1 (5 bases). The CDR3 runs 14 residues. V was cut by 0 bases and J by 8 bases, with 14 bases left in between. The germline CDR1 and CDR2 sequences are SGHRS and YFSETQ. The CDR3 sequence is CASSLVTGTTEAFF. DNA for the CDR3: TGCGCCAGCAGCTTGGTTACAGGTACCACCGAAGCTTTCTTT.

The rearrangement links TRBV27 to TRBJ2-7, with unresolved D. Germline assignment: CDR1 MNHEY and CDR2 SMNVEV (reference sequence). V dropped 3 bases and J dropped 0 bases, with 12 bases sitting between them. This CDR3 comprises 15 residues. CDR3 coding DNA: TGTGCCAGCAGTTTTCTCCGGACGGACTCCTACGAGCAGTACTTC. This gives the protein CASSFLRTDSYEQYF.

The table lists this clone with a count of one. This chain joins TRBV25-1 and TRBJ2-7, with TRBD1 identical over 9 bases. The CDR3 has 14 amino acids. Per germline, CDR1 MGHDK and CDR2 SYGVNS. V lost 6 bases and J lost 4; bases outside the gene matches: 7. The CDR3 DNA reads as TGTGCCAGCAGCCAAGGGACAGGGAGGTACGAGCAGTACTTC. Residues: CASSQGTGRYEQYF.

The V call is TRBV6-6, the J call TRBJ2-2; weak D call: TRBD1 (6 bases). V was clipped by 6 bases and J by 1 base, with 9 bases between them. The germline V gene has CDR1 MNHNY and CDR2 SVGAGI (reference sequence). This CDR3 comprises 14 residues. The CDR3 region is CASSLDRNTGELFF. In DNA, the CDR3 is TGTGCCAGCAGCCTGGACAGGAACACCGGGGAGCTGTTTTTT.

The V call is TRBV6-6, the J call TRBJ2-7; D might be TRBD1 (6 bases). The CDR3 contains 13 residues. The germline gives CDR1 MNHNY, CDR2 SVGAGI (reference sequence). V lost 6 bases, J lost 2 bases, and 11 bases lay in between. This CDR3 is CASRRTETYEQYF. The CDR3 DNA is TGTGCCAGCAGACGGACAGAGACCTACGAGCAGTACTTC.

Here the CDR3 reads CASSVGGSGRVYEQYF. CDR3 bases: TGTGCCAGCAGCGTAGGTGGTAGCGGGAGGGTATACGAGCAGTACTTC. This sequence joins TRBV9 and TRBJ2-7; TRBD2 matches 11 bases. The CDR3 has 16 residues. Germline V gene sequence: CDR1 SGDLS, CDR2 YYNGEE. V was clipped by 0 bases and J by 4 bases; unmatched bases: 6.

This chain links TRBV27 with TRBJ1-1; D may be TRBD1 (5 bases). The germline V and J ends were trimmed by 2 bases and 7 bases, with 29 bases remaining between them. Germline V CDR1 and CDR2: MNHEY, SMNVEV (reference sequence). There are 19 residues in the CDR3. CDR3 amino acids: CASSLATSWTGGGQSEAFF. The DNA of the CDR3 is TGTGCCAGCAGTTTAGCCACTTCATGGACGGGTGGGGGTCAAAGTGAAGCTTTCTTT.

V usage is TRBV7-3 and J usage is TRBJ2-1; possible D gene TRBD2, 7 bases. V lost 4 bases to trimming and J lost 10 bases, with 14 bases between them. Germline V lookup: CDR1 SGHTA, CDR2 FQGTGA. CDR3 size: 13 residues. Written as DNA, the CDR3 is TGTGCCAGCAGCTACCGGGGGGCCGGGGAGCAGTTCTTC. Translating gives CASSYRGAGEQFF.

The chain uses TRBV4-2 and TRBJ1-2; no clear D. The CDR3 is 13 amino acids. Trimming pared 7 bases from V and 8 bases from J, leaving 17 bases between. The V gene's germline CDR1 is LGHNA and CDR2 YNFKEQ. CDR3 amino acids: CASNLGGGGGYTF. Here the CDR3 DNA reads TGTGCCAGCAACCTTGGAGGCGGAGGCGGCTACACCTTC.